This T cell receptor (beta chain) stems from a study of T cell repertoires in cytomegalovirus infection. Whole-study context: Both CMV infection and a matching HLA type were indicated by public TCR beta signatures.

TCRdb reanalysed the reads using MiXCR and keeps one entry per CDR3 protein. The sample carries about a million distinct CDR3 sequences, 31% recorded once. Overall study results and limits: CMV-specific HLA-C-restricted TCR beta clonotypes dominated the ex vivo response.

The CDR3 totals 13 residues. V was trimmed by 5 bases and J by 2 bases, leaving 9 bases between them. Germline CDR1 is MNHEY and CDR2 is SVGAGI. A note on this clonotype: Its matching antigen is unknown.

The sequences come from cultured CD8+ T cells from PBMCs, collected from culture after CMV antigen stimulation. The chain carries TRBV6-5 and TRBJ1-1, with a possible D match to TRBD1 (5 bases). The receptor was derived from a human donor in good health (CMV status not recorded). Some clones in this sample may be carry-over from other donors' samples. In DNA, the CDR3 is TGTGCCAGCAGTGTAGACAGTAACACTGAAGCTTTCTTT. Its protein is CASSVDSNTEAFF.